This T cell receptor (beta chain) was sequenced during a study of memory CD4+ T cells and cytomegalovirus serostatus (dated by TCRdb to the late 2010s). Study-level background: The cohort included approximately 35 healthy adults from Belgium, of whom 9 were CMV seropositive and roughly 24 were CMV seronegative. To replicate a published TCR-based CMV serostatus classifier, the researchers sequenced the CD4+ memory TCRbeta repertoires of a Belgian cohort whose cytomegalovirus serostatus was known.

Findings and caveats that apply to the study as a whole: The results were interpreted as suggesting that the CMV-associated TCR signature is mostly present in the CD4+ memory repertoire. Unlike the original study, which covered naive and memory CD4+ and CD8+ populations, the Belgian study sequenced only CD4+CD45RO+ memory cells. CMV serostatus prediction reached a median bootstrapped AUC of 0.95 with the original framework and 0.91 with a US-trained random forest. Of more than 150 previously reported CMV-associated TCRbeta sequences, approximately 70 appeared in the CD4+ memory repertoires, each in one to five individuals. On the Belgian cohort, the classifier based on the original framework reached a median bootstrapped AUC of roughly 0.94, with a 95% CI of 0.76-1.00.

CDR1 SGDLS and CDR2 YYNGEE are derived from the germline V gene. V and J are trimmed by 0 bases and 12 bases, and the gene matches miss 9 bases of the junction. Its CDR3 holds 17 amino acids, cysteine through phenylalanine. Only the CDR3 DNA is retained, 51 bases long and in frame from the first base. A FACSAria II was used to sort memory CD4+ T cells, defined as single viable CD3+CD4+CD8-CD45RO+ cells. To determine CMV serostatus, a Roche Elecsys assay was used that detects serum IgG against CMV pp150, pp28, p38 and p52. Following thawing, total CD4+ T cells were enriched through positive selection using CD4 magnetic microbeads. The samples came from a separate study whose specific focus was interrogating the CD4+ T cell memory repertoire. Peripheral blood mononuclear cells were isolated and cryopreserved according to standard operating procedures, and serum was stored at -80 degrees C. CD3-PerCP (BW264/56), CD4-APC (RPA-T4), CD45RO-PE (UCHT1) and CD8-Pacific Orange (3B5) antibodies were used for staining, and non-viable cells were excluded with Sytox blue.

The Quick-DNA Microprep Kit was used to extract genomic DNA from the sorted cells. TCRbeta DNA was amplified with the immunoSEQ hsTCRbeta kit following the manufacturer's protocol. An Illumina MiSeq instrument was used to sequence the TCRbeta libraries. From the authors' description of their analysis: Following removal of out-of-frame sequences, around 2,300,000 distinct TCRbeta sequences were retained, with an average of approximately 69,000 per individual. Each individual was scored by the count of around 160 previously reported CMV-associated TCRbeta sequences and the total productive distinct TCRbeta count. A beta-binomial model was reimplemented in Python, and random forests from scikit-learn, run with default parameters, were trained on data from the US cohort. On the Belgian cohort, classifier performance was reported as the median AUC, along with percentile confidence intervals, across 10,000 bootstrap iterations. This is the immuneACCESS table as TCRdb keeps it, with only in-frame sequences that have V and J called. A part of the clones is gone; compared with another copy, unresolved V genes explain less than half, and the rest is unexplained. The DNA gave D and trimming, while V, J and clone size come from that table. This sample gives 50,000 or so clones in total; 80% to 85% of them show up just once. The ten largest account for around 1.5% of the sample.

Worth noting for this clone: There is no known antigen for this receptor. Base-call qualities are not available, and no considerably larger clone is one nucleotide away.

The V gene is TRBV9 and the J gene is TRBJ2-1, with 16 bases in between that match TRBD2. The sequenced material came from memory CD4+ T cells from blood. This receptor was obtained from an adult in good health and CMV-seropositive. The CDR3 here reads CASSVGGTSGRAGGQFF. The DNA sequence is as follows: TGTGCCAGCAGCGTAGGGGGGACTAGCGGGAGGGCCGGTGGGCAGTTCTTC.